These T cell receptor beta chains were read from a single sample in a study of blood T cell repertoires in COVID-19. The method was immunoSEQ multiplex PCR; TCRdb's version includes in-frame clones alone and lacks a portion of them. The table shows fewer than 100,000 clones, with around nine tenths occurring only once. Material for sequencing was peripheral blood. These receptors came from a man in his fifties with acute or convalescent COVID-19. Each CDR3 is given with its conserved first and last residue. D genes are given only for firm matches. Not every row has a clone size; where given, it reads once, few, many or a size class.

clone_size j_call cdr3_length v_call d_call cdr3_aa cdr3_nt
- TRBJ2-7 14 TRBV29-1 TRBD2 CSVGSSGRPYEQYF TGCAGCGTTGGTTCTAGCGGGAGACCTTACGAGCAGTACTTC
- TRBJ2-1 17 TRBV3-1/TRBV3-2 TRBD2 CASSPRRRTSGGDEQFF TGTGCCAGCAGCCCCAGAAGACGGACTAGCGGAGGGGATGAGCAGTTCTTC
few TRBJ2-7 17 TRBV7-9 TRBD1 CASSQDVGQGNPYEQYF TGTGCCAGCAGCCAAGACGTCGGACAGGGTAACCCCTACGAGCAGTACTTC
- TRBJ2-7 15 TRBV9 - CASSVAPGHTYEQYF TGTGCCAGCAGCGTAGCGCCCGGACACACCTACGAGCAGTACTTC
- TRBJ2-3 15 TRBV24-1 - CATSDLLTGPDTQYF TGTGCCACCAGTGATTTACTTACAGGCCCAGATACGCAGTATTTT
- TRBJ2-1 12 TRBV29-1 - CSVRTDRNEQFF TGCAGCGTCCGGACAGATCGCAATGAGCAGTTCTTC
- TRBJ1-4 14 TRBV11-3 - CASSVGEAVGKLFF TGTGCCAGCAGCGTAGGGGAGGCCGTCGGAAAACTGTTTTTT
few TRBJ2-2 15 TRBV10-1 TRBD2 CASRDSGRDTGELFF TGCGCCAGCAGGGATAGCGGGAGGGATACCGGGGAGCTGTTTTTT
- TRBJ1-3 15 TRBV19 TRBD1 CASQDRARSGNTIYF TGTGCCAGCCAAGACAGGGCCCGCTCTGGAAACACCATATATTTT
- TRBJ2-5 18 TRBV9 TRBD2 CASSVGLAGEIGQETQYF TGTGCCAGCAGCGTCGGACTAGCGGGAGAAATAGGCCAAGAGACCCAGTACTTC
few TRBJ1-5 16 TRBV2 - CASSPQLDIFLSPQHF TGTGCCAGCAGTCCTCAATTGGACATATTTCTATCGCCCCAGCATTTT
- TRBJ2-3 16 TRBV24-1 - CATSDRQGGGNALQYF TGTGCCACCAGTGATCGACAGGGTGGAGGGAACGCCTTGCAGTATTTT
- TRBJ2-2 14 TRBV6-5 TRBD2 CASTFSGKIGELFF TGTGCCAGCACCTTTAGCGGGAAAATCGGGGAGCTGTTTTTT
few TRBJ1-1 14 TRBV2 - CASGSGGVNTEAFF TGTGCCAGCGGAAGTGGTGGAGTGAACACTGAAGCTTTCTTT
- TRBJ2-5 14 TRBV18 - CASSPPGVQETQYF TGTGCCAGCTCTCCCCCGGGGGTACAAGAGACCCAGTACTTC
- TRBJ2-2 14 TRBV11-3 - CASSRQENTGELFF TGTGCCAGCAGCAGGCAGGAGAACACCGGGGAGCTGTTTTTT
- TRBJ1-2 12 TRBV5-8 - CASSRHPGGYTF TGTGCCAGCAGCCGTCACCCCGGTGGCTACACCTTC
- TRBJ2-7 14 TRBV27 TRBD1 CASSLRTGAYEQYF TGTGCCAGCAGTCTAAGGACAGGGGCCTACGAGCAGTACTTC
- TRBJ2-7 15 TRBV11-3 TRBD2 CASSSGTSGRSEQYF TGTGCCAGCAGCTCTGGGACTAGCGGGAGATCCGAGCAGTACTTC
- TRBJ2-2 20 TRBV9 - CASSALNPGLIPANTGELFF TGTGCCAGCAGCGCATTGAATCCGGGACTGATTCCCGCGAACACCGGGGAGCTGTTTTTT
- TRBJ2-3 16 TRBV7-2 TRBD2 CASSLARTGGTDTQYF TGTGCCAGCAGCTTAGCGCGGACGGGAGGAACAGATACGCAGTATTTT
- TRBJ2-7 15 TRBV14 - CASSPRGLLSYEQYF TGTGCCAGCAGCCCCAGGGGCCTCCTCTCCTACGAGCAGTACTTC
- TRBJ2-7 16 TRBV5-6 - CASSLVGSLTNYEQYF TGTGCCAGCAGCTTGGTTGGCAGTCTCACCAACTACGAGCAGTACTTC
- TRBJ1-2 16 TRBV1 - CTSSQVPRVTRDFYTF TGCACCAGCAGCCAAGTTCCCCGGGTGACTAGAGATTTCTACACCTTC
- TRBJ1-2 15 TRBV11-2 - CASSPAVPTNYGYTF TGTGCCAGCAGCCCAGCGGTCCCAACCAACTATGGCTACACCTTC
- TRBJ2-5 16 TRBV2 - CASGYGGRTIPETQYF TGTGCCAGCGGGTATGGGGGGAGAACTATCCCAGAGACCCAGTACTTC
- TRBJ2-5 16 TRBV6-6 TRBD1 CASRRSMTGKTETQYF TGTGCCAGCAGGCGTTCTATGACAGGGAAAACAGAGACCCAGTACTTC
- TRBJ2-6 18 TRBV3-1/TRBV3-2 TRBD1 CASSLRQGKDSGANVLTF TGTGCCAGCAGCCTGAGACAGGGGAAGGACTCTGGGGCCAACGTCCTGACTTTC
- TRBJ2-3 14 TRBV19 - CASSIEGGTDTQYF TGTGCCAGTAGTATAGAAGGAGGCACAGATACGCAGTATTTT
- TRBJ2-1 15 TRBV28 TRBD2 CASSSIGRAYNEQFF TGTGCCAGCAGCTCGATCGGGAGGGCCTACAATGAGCAGTTCTTC
- TRBJ1-1 18 TRBV5-1 - CASSSQTVGARTGTEAFF TGCGCCAGCAGCTCCCAAACAGTAGGGGCGCGTACGGGCACTGAAGCTTTCTTT
- TRBJ1-1 16 TRBV5-1 TRBD1 CASSPAPTGLGTEAFF TGCGCCAGCAGCCCGGCCCCGACAGGGCTAGGGACTGAAGCTTTCTTT
- TRBJ2-2 15 TRBV9 - CASSVAGVNTGELFF TGTGCCAGCAGCGTAGCGGGAGTGAACACCGGGGAGCTGTTTTTT
- TRBJ2-1 20 TRBV5-1 TRBD2 CASSLYGTSGRTRSYNEQFF TGCGCCAGCAGCTTGTACGGGACTAGCGGGAGGACTCGCTCCTACAATGAGCAGTTCTTC
- TRBJ2-1 16 TRBV5-5 - CASSLEWTDSYNEQFF TGTGCCAGCAGCTTGGAATGGACAGACTCCTACAATGAGCAGTTCTTC